This T cell receptor (beta chain) derives from a study of blood T cells in healthy people across ages. Study summary: Capture by template switching was about one barcoded beta molecule per two T cells.

Comment on this clonotype: Its antigen is undetermined.

The germline V gene encodes CDR1 MNHNY and CDR2 SVGAGI (reference sequence). The CDR3 loop spans 15 amino acids. After removal of 5 bases from V and 4 bases from J, the junction contained 5 bases not matched to a gene. Study outcomes and limitations: Among T cells, TCR beta diversity per million cells dropped roughly linearly as age rose. TCR beta diversity was tightly associated with the proportion of naive T cells.

Every sample gave at least 6 micrograms of total RNA when it was extracted. Primers used in a second PCR of about 7 to 12 cycles were a sample-barcoded 5' primer and a J-beta primer mix. Via MiXCR, TCRdb re-called the 5' RACE reads, giving one row per CDR3 protein. The profile shows 700,000 to 800,000 distinct CDR3 sequences, about 42% of them singletons. The sample was blood. The source of this sequence is a woman aged 55-70 years in good health. The chain joins TRBV6-6 to TRBJ2-1; 10 bases line up with TRBD2. For the CDR3, the DNA is TGTGCCAGCAGTGCCCTAGCGGGAGTTTACAATGAGCAGTTCTTC. Protein sequence: CASSALAGVYNEQFF.